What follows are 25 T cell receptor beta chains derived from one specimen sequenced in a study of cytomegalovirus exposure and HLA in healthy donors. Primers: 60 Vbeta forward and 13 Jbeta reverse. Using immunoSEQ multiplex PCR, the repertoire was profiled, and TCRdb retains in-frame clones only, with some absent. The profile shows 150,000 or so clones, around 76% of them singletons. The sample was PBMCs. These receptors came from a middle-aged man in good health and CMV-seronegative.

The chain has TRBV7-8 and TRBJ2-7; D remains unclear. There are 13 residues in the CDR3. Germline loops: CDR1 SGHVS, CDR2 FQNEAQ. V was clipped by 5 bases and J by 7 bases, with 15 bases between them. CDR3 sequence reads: CASSLWIAGEQYF. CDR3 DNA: TGTGCCAGCAGCCTTTGGATCGCCGGGGAGCAGTACTTC.

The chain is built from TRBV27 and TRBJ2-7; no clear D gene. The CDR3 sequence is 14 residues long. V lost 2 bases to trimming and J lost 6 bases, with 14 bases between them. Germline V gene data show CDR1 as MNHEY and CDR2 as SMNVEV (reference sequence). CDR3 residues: CASSLNREAPEQYV. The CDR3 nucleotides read TGTGCCAGCAGTTTAAATAGAGAAGCGCCCGAGCAGTACGTC.

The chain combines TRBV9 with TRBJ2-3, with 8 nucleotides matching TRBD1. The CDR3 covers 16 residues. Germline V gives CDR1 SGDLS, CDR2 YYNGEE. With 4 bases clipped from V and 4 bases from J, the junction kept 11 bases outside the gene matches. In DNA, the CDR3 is TGTGCCAGCAGCTCCAGGGGGCCGGGTAAGGCAGATACGCAGTATTTT. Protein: CASSSRGPGKADTQYF.

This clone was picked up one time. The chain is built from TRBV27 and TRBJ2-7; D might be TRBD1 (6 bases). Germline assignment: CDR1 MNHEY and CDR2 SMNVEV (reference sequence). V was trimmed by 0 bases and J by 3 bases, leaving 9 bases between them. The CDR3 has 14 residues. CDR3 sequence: CASSLSPDSYEQYF. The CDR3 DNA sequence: TGTGCCAGCAGTTTATCCCCGGACAGCTACGAGCAGTACTTC.

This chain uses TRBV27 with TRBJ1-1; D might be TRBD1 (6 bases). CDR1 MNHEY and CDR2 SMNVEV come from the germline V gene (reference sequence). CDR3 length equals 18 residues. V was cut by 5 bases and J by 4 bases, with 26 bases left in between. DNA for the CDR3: TGTGCCAGCAGTCTAAGAAGCTTCGGGACACCGTCGGGCACTGAAGCTTTCTTT. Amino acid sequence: CASSLRSFGTPSGTEAFF.

The CDR3 loop reads CASSQMGLAGTNTGELFF. CDR3 sequence (DNA): TGCGCCAGCAGCCAAATGGGACTAGCGGGTACGAACACCGGGGAGCTGTTTTTT. This chain uses TRBV4-1 with TRBJ2-2, with 12 bases lining up with TRBD2. The CDR3 consists of 18 residues. V shed 2 bases, J shed 0 bases, and the junction held 4 bases outside the gene matches. The V gene's germline CDR1 is MGHRA and CDR2 YSYEKL.

The CDR3 DNA is TGTGCCAGCAGCCCCGGGACAGTGATGGAGACCCAGTACTTC. Protein: CASSPGTVMETQYF. The chain is built from TRBV11-1 and TRBJ2-5; 7 positions agree with TRBD1. The CDR3 covers 14 residues. Germline loops: CDR1 SGHAT, CDR2 FQDESV (reference sequence). The V gene end was trimmed by 5 bases and the J gene end by 5 bases; junction bases not matched to a gene: 8.

The CDR3 spells CASSEWGVIAKNIQYF. Written as DNA, the CDR3 is TGTGCCAGCAGTGAATGGGGGGTTATAGCCAAAAACATTCAGTACTTC. The chain links TRBV6-1 to TRBJ2-4; D is perhaps TRBD2 (6 bases). The CDR3 covers 16 residues. Trimming removed 2 bases at V and 0 bases at J, with 11 bases between. Germline assignment: CDR1 MNHNS and CDR2 SASEGT.

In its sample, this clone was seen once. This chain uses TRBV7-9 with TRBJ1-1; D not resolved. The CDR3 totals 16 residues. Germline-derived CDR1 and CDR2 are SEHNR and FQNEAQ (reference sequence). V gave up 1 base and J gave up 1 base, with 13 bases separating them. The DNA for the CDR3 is TGTGCCAGCAGCTTAGTAGGGAGGAGAGCGAACACTGAAGCTTTCTTT. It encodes CASSLVGRRANTEAFF.

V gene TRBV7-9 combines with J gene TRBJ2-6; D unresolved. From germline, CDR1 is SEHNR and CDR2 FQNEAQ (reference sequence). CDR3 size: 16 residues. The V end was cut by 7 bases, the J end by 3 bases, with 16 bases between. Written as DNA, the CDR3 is TGTGCCAGCACAACTGGCGGAACCGGTGGGGCCAACGTCCTGACTTTC. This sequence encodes CASTTGGTGGANVLTF.

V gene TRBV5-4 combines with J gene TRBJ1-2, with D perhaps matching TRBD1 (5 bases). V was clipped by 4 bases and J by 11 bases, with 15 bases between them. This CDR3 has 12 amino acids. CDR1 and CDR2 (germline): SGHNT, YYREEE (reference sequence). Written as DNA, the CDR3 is TGTGCCAGCAGCCTGGCCCAGGGTGGTTACACCTTC. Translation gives CASSLAQGGYTF.

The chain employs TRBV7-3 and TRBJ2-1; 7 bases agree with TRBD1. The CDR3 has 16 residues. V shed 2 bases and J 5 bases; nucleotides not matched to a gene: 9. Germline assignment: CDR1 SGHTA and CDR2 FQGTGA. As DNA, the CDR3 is TGTGCCAGCAGCTTAGTGGCCGGGACAGCCGACAATGAGCAGTTCTTC. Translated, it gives CASSLVAGTADNEQFF.

CDR3 coding DNA: TGTGCCAGCAGCCAAGGCGAGGAGACCCAGTACTTC. Its translation: CASSQGEETQYF. This sequence joins TRBV14 and TRBJ2-5; D is unresolved. Trimming shortened V by 1 base and J by 5 bases, and 5 bases separated the two germline ends. The CDR3 is 12 amino acids. Germline CDR1 SGHDN, CDR2 FVKESK.

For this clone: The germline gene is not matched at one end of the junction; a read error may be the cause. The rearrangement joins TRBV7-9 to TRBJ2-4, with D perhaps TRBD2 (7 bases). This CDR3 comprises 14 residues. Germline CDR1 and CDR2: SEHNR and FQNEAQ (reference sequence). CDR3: CASSLRGGLNSQYF. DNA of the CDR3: TGTGCCAGCAGCTTAAGGGGGGGGCTGAACAGTCAGTACTTC.

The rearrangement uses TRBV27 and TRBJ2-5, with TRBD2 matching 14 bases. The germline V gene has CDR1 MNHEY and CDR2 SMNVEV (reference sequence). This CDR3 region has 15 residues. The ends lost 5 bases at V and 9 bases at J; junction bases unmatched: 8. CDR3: CASSPGTSGSGAQYF. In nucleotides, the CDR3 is TGTGCCAGCAGTCCCGGGACTAGCGGGAGTGGGGCCCAGTACTTC.

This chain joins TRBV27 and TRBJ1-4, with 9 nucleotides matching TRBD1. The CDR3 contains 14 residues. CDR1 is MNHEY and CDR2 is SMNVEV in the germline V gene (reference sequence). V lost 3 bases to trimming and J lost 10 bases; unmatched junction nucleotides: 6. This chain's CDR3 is CASSFGQGFGKLFF. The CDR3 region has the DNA TGTGCCAGCAGTTTCGGACAGGGGTTTGGAAAACTGTTTTTT.

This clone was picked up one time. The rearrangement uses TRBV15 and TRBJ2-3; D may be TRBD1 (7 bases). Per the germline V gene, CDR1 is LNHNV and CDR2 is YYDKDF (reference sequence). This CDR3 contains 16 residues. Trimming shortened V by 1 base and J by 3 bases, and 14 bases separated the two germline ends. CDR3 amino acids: CATSRVRQGGTDTQYF. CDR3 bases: TGTGCCACCAGCAGAGTTCGACAGGGAGGAACAGATACGCAGTATTTT.

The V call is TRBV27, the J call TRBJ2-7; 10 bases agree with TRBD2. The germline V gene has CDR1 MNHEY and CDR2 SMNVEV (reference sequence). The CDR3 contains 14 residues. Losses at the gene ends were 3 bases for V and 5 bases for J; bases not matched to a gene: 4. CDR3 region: CASSFSSGRNEQYF. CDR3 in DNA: TGTGCCAGCAGTTTTAGTAGCGGGAGGAACGAGCAGTACTTC.

The CDR3 sequence: CASSTRDRADTQYF. The CDR3 bases are TGTGCCAGCAGTACCCGGGACAGGGCAGATACGCAGTATTTT. V gene TRBV27 combines with J gene TRBJ2-3; 9 bases are shared with TRBD1. V gave up 5 bases and J gave up 4 bases; unmatched junction bases: 4. The germline gives CDR1 MNHEY, CDR2 SMNVEV (reference sequence). This CDR3 contains 14 residues.

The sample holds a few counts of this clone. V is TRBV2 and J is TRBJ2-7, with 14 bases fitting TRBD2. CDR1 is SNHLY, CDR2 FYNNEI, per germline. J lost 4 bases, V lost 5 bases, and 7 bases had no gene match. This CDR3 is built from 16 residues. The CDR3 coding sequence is TGTGCCAGCAGTACCGGGACTAGCGGGAGTGCGTACGAGCAGTACTTC. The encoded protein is CASSTGTSGSAYEQYF.

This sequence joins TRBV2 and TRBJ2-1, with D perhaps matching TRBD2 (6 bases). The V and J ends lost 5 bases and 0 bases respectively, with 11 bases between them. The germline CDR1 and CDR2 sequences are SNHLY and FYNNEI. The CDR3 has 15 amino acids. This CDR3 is CASSIAESSYNEQFF. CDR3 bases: TGTGCCAGCAGTATAGCGGAGAGCTCCTACAATGAGCAGTTCTTC.

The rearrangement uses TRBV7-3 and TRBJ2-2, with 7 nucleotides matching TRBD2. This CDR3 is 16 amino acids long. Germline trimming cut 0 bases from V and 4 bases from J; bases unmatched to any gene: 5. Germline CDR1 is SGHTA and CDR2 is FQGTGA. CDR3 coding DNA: TGTGCCAGCAGCTTAACGGCGGGAGTAGGCACCGGGGAGCTGTTTTTT. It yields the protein CASSLTAGVGTGELFF.

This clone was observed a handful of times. CDR3 amino acids: CASSPDSSGTGELFF. In DNA form, the CDR3 reads TGTGCCAGCAGTCCGGACTCCTCAGGCACCGGGGAGCTGTTTTTT. The chain joins TRBV6-4 to TRBJ2-2; D is perhaps TRBD2 (5 bases). With 5 bases removed from V and 4 bases from J, the gap between germline ends came to 14 bases. Germline CDR1 and CDR2: MRHNA and SNTAGT. This CDR3 is 15 amino acids long.

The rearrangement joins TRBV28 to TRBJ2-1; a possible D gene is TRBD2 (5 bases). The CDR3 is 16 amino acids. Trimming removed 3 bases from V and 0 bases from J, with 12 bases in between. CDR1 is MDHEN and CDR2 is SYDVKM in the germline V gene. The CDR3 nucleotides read TGTGCCAGCAGTTTCCCGACTGGGAGCTCCTACAATGAGCAGTTCTTC. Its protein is CASSFPTGSSYNEQFF.

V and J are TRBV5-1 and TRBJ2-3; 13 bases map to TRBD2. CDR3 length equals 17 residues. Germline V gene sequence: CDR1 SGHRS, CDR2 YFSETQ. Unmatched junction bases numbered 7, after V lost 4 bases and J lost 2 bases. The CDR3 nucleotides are TGCGCCAGCAGCGCCCTGACTAGCGGGAGGACCACAGATACGCAGTATTTT. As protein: CASSALTSGRTTDTQYF.